The 16 T cell receptor beta chains below were found in one sample sequenced in a study of blood T cell repertoires in COVID-19. Sequencing was performed with immunoSEQ multiplex PCR; in TCRdb, only in-frame clones are kept and a portion is missing. The data show about 63,000 clones, around 82% seen once. The sample taken for sequencing was peripheral blood. Receptors originate from a human donor in a cohort sampled during active COVID-19.

The V and J genes are TRBV7-3 and TRBJ2-1, with 7 bases aligning to TRBD2. Trimming at V came to 5 bases and at J to 4 bases, leaving 8 bases not matched to a gene. Germline V CDR1 and CDR2: SGHTA, FQGTGA. The CDR3 runs 15 residues. As DNA, the CDR3 is TGTGCCAGCAGCCCAACCCTCGGGGGGTACAATGAGCAGTTCTTC. Translated, it gives CASSPTLGGYNEQFF.

In nucleotides, the CDR3 is TGTGCCATCTGGGACATCCTCGGGAATGAGCAGTTCTTC. Translating gives CAIWDILGNEQFF. The chain combines TRBV10-3 with TRBJ2-1, with TRBD1 as a possible D gene (6 bases). V dropped 8 bases and J dropped 7 bases, with 15 bases sitting between them. Germline CDR1 reads ENHRY; CDR2 reads SYGVKD. The CDR3 has 13 residues.

The chain's CDR3 is CASSFGGSGSPIYGRDTQYF. The DNA for the CDR3 is TGCGCCAGCAGCTTCGGGGGTAGCGGGAGCCCAATTTACGGGAGAGATACGCAGTATTTT. The V gene is TRBV5-1, the J gene TRBJ2-3, with TRBD2 matching over 9 bases. Germline-derived CDR1 and CDR2 are SGHRS and YFSETQ. The CDR3 is 20 residues long. V shed 2 bases and J 5 bases; nucleotides not matched to a gene: 21.

V and J are TRBV3-1 (or the pseudogene TRBV3-2) and TRBJ1-5; 10 bases agree with TRBD1. The CDR3 has 16 residues. J gave up 5 bases and V 5 bases, and 9 bases lay outside the gene matches. Germline values: CDR1 LGHDT, CDR2 YNNKEL (reference sequence). CDR3 coding DNA: TGTGCCAGCAGCGGCCGGGACAGGGGATTTGATCAGCCCCAGCATTTT. Its protein is CASSGRDRGFDQPQHF.

J is TRBJ2-7 and V is TRBV20-1; tentatively, D is TRBD1 (5 bases). The CDR3 consists of 11 residues. Germline CDR1 is DFQATT and CDR2 is SNEGSKA (reference sequence). With 4 bases removed from V and 4 bases from J, the gap between germline ends came to 8 bases. The CDR3 DNA is TGCAGTGCTATAAAGGGGTACGAGCAGTACTTC. This sequence encodes CSAIKGYEQYF.

The V gene is TRBV4-2, the J gene TRBJ2-1; D might be TRBD2 (6 bases). The CDR3 has 15 amino acids. Trimming cost V 1 base and J 5 bases, with 12 bases left between them. Germline CDR1 LGHNA, CDR2 YNFKEQ. The CDR3 region has the DNA TGTGCCAGCAGCCAAGTCCGGGACTTTAACAATGAGCAGTTCTTC. This translates into CASSQVRDFNNEQFF.

The chain couples TRBV19 to TRBJ2-1; 8 bases align to TRBD2. This CDR3 has 15 residues. V lost 2 bases to trimming and J lost 2 bases; unmatched junction nucleotides: 2. Per the germline V gene, CDR1 is LNHDA and CDR2 is SQIVND (reference sequence). The CDR3: CASSISGGTYNEQFF. In nucleotides, the CDR3 is TGTGCCAGTAGTATAAGCGGGGGAACCTACAATGAGCAGTTCTTC.

This clone has more than one count but fewer than ten. In nucleotides, the CDR3 is TGTGCCATCAGTGAGTCCGGGGACTATGGCTACACCTTC. Protein product: CAISESGDYGYTF. The rearrangement links TRBV10-3 to TRBJ1-2; D uncertain. There are 13 residues in the CDR3. CDR1 is ENHRY, CDR2 SYGVKD, per germline. Trimming removed 0 bases from V and 3 bases from J, with 5 bases in between.

The chain carries TRBV10-3 and TRBJ2-5; D gene unclear. Germline V CDR1 and CDR2: ENHRY, SYGVKD. The CDR3 covers 14 residues. V was pared by 0 bases and J by 1 base, with 6 bases between. In nucleotides, the CDR3 is TGTGCCATCAGTGAGTCTTACAGCCAAGAGACCCAGTACTTC. It yields the protein CAISESYSQETQYF.

This chain links TRBV5-4 with TRBJ2-7, with D tentatively TRBD2 (6 bases). The CDR3 runs to 13 residues. CDR1 SGHNT and CDR2 YYREEE come from the germline V gene (reference sequence). V lost 6 bases and J 2 bases, leaving 12 bases between the germline ends. CDR3 bases: TGTGCCAGCACTAGGGAGCGGGCCTACGAGCAGTACTTC. Translation gives CASTRERAYEQYF.

CDR3 sequence reads: CATSRERQGLRSNEKLFF. As DNA, the CDR3 is TGTGCCACCAGCAGAGAGAGACAGGGGCTGAGGTCTAATGAAAAACTGTTTTTT. This chain joins TRBV15 and TRBJ1-4; 8 bases line up with TRBD1. The germline V gene encodes CDR1 LNHNV and CDR2 YYDKDF (reference sequence). This CDR3 comprises 18 residues. V was pared by 0 bases and J by 3 bases, with 9 bases of the junction left unmatched.

J is TRBJ1-1 and V is TRBV6-6, with TRBD1 as a possible D gene (6 bases). CDR1 and CDR2 (germline): MNHNY, SVGAGI (reference sequence). V dropped 0 bases and J dropped 5 bases, with 10 bases sitting between them. The CDR3 length is 14 residues. CDR3 nucleotides: TGTGCCAGCAGTTACTCTCTGGGGGCTACTGAAGCTTTCTTT. It encodes CASSYSLGATEAFF.

The chain employs TRBV5-6 and TRBJ2-1; D is perhaps TRBD1 (6 bases). Germline CDR1 reads SGHDT; CDR2 reads YYEEEE. Trimming removed 0 bases at V and 11 bases at J, with 12 bases between. The length of the CDR3 is 13 residues. This CDR3 is CASSLANTGKQFF. In nucleotides, the CDR3 is TGTGCCAGCAGCTTGGCCAATACAGGGAAGCAGTTCTTC.

The chain links TRBV9 to TRBJ1-1; the D is unclear. From germline, CDR1 is SGDLS and CDR2 YYNGEE. The germline V and J ends were trimmed by 4 bases and 0 bases, with 7 bases remaining between them. CDR3 length: 13 amino acids. The CDR3 region has the DNA TGTGCCAGCAGCCGAGAAATGAACACTGAAGCTTTCTTT. Protein product: CASSREMNTEAFF.

V is TRBV10-3 and J is TRBJ2-6, with 8 bases aligning to TRBD1. There are 16 residues in the CDR3. Germline CDR1 ENHRY, CDR2 SYGVKD. Trimming at V came to 5 bases and at J to 1 base, leaving 4 bases not matched to a gene. The CDR3 DNA sequence: TGTGCCATCAGTAACTACAGGGGGTCTGGGGCCAACGTCCTGACTTTC. It yields the protein CAISNYRGSGANVLTF.

This clone was recorded a few times. Here the CDR3 DNA reads TGTGCCAGCAGTTCCACTTCCAGGGAGAACACTGAAGCTTTCTTT. It encodes CASSSTSRENTEAFF. This chain uses TRBV6-5 with TRBJ1-1, with D possibly TRBD1 on 5 matching bases. Between the trimmed V and J ends, which lost 4 bases and 1 base, there was a span of 13 bases. The CDR3 is 15 residues long. Germline V gives CDR1 MNHEY, CDR2 SVGAGI.